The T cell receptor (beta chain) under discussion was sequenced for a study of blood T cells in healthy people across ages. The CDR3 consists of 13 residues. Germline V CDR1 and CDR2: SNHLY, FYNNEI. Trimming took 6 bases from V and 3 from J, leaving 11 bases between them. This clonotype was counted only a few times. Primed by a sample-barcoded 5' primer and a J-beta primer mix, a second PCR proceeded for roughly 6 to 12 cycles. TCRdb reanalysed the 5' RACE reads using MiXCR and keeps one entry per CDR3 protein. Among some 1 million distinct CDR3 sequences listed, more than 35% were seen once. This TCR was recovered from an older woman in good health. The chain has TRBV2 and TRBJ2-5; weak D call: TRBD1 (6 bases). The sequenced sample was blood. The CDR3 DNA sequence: TGTGCCAGCAGCGGGACAATTAAAGAGACCCAGTACTTC. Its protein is CASSGTIKETQYF.